This passage covers 3 T cell receptor beta chains from one sample sequenced in a study of CD8+CD57+ T cells in acquired aplastic anemia. The template for TCR beta VDJ and CDR3 sequence profiling was genomic DNA. TCRdb re-called the reads with MiXCR, one entry per CDR3 protein. Seen here are around 170,000 distinct CDR3 sequences, about half observed once, and the top ten hold approximately 2.9%. The sequencing input was sorted CD4+, CD8+, or CD8+CD57+ T cells (not recorded which) from PBMCs. These receptors all stem from a human donor in good health.

The V and J genes are TRBV7-8 and TRBJ2-5; perhaps TRBD1 as D (6 bases). In germline, CDR1 is SGHVS, CDR2 FQNEAQ. The CDR3 extends over 15 amino acids. V lost 5 bases to trimming and J lost 1 base, with 14 bases between them. The CDR3 here is CASSQQRTVQETQYF. CDR3 in DNA: TGTGCCAGCAGCCAGCAAAGGACAGTCCAAGAGACCCAGTACTTC.

The rearrangement uses TRBV7-6 and TRBJ2-1, with D unclear. The V end lost 1 base, the J end lost 10 bases, and 17 bases lay between the germline ends. Germline-derived CDR1 and CDR2 are SGHVS and FNYEAQ. CDR3 length: 15 residues. The CDR3 sequence: CASSLGTSRMGEQFF. In DNA form, the CDR3 reads TGTGCCAGCAGCTTAGGAACGAGCCGTATGGGAGAGCAGTTCTTC.

This clonotype was counted ten times or more. The chain links TRBV19 to TRBJ2-7, with TRBD2 matching 9 bases. CDR1 LNHDA and CDR2 SQIVND come from the germline V gene (reference sequence). This CDR3 has 13 residues. The J segment lost 12 bases and the V segment lost 2 bases, leaving 8 bases of the junction unmatched. CDR3 nucleotides: TGTGCCAGTAGTATAACTAGCGGGTTGCCTCGGTACTTC. Translating it yields CASSITSGLPRYF. The variable domain in full, with the rest retrieved from reference TRBV19 and TRBJ2-7, is DGGITQSPKYLFRKEGQNVTLSCEQNLNHDAMYWYRQDPGQGLRLIYYSQIVNDFQKGDIAEGYSVSREKKESFPLTVTSAQKNPTAFYLCASSITSGLPRYFGPGTRLTVT.